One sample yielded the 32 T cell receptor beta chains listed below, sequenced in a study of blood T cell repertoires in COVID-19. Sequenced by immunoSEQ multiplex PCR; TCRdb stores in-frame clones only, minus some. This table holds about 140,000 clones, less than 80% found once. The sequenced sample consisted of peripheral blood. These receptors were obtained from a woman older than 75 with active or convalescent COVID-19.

For the CDR3, the DNA is TGCGCCAGCACCCCGGCCGACAGGGGCGGGTATGGCTACACCTTC. It codes for CASTPADRGGYGYTF. The V and J genes are TRBV4-1 and TRBJ1-2; TRBD1 matches 8 bases. V lost 7 bases to trimming and J lost 5 bases; unmatched junction nucleotides: 12. CDR3 length: 15 residues. Germline V lookup: CDR1 MGHRA, CDR2 YSYEKL.

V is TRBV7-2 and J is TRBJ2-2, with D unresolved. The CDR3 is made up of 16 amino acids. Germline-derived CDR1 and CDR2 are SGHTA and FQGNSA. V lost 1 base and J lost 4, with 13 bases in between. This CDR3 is CASSLVAPPGTGELFF. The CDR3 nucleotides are TGTGCCAGCAGCTTAGTTGCTCCCCCGGGCACCGGGGAGCTGTTTTTT.

The CDR3 DNA follows: TGTGCCAGCAGGCCCACAGGGGCTGATGAGCAGTTCTTC. This translates into CASRPTGADEQFF. The chain joins TRBV12-3 or TRBV12-4 to TRBJ2-1; 7 bases are a match to TRBD1. The length of the CDR3 is 13 residues. J lost 8 bases, V lost 6 bases, and 7 bases had no gene match.

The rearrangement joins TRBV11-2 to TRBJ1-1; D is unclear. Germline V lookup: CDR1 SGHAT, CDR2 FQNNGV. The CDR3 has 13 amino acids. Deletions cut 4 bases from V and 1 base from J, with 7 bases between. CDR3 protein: CASSYIQNTEAFF. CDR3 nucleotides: TGTGCCAGCAGCTACATTCAGAACACTGAAGCTTTCTTT.

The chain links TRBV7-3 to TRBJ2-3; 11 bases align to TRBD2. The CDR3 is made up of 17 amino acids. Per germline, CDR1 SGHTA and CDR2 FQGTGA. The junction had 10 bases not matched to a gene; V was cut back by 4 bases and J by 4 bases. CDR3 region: CASSSGLAVPGADTQYF. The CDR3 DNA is TGTGCCAGCAGCTCGGGACTAGCGGTACCGGGGGCAGATACGCAGTATTTT. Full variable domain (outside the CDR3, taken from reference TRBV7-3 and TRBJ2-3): GAGVSQTPSNKVTEKGKYVELRCDPISGHTALYWYRQSLGQGPEFLIYFQGTGAADDSGLPNDRFFAVRPEGSVSTLKIQRTERGDSAVYLCASSSGLAVPGADTQYFGPGTRLTVL.

CDR3 residues: CASSARGGQLSRPGANVLTF. The CDR3 region has the DNA TGTGCCAGCAGTGCCCGGGGGGGCCAGTTGTCTAGACCTGGGGCCAACGTCCTGACTTTC. The chain couples TRBV6-1 to TRBJ2-6; 8 bases are shared with TRBD2. The CDR3 is 20 residues long. V trimming: 4 bases; J trimming: 2 bases; junction bases outside the gene matches: 16. Germline values: CDR1 MNHNS, CDR2 SASEGT.

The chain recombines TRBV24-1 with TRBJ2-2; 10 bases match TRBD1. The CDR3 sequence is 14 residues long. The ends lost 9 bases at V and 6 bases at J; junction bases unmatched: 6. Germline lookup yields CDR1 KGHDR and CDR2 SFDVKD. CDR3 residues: CATENGQGAGELFF. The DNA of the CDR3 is TGTGCCACCGAAAACGGACAGGGGGCCGGGGAGCTGTTTTTT.

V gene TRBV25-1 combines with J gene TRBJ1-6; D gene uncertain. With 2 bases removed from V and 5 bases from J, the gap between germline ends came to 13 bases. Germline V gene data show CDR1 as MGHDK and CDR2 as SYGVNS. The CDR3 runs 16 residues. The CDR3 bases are TGTGCCAGCAGTGAAGGGTTCGGGAGTAATAATTCACCCCTCCACTTT. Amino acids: CASSEGFGSNNSPLHF.

The CDR3 nucleotides are TGTGCCAGCAGCTCCACCTACGAGCAGTACTTC. Protein sequence: CASSSTYEQYF. The chain employs TRBV5-6 and TRBJ2-7, with D unclear. The CDR3 consists of 11 residues. The V gene's germline CDR1 is SGHDT and CDR2 YYEEEE. The V end lost 3 bases, the J end lost 2 bases, and 3 bases lay between the germline ends. Using reference TRBV5-6 and TRBJ2-7 for the parts outside the CDR3, the full variable domain is DAGVTQSPTHLIKTRGQQVTLRCSPKSGHDTVSWYQQALGQGPQFIFQYYEEEERQRGNFPDRFSGHQFPNYSSELNVNALLLGDSALYLCASSSTYEQYFGPGTRLTVT.

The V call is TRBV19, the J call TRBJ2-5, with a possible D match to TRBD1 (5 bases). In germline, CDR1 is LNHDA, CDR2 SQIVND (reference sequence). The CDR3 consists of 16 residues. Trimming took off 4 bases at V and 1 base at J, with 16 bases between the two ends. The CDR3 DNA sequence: TGTGCCAGTAGTAAAGGACACACAACTTCCCAAGAGACCCAGTACTTC. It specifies CASSKGHTTSQETQYF.

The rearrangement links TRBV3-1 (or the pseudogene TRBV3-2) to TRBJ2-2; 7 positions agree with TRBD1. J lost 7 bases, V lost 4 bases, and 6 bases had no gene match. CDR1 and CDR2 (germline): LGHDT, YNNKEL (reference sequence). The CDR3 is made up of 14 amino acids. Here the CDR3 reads CASSPIPGGGELFF. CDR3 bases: TGTGCCAGCAGCCCAATCCCAGGGGGCGGGGAGCTGTTTTTT.

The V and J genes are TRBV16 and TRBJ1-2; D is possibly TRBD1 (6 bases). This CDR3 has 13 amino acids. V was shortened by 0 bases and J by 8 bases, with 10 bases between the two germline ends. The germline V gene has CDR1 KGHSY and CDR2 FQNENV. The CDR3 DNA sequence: TGTGCCAGCAGCCAATCGGGGGCAGGAGGCTACACCTTC. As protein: CASSQSGAGGYTF.

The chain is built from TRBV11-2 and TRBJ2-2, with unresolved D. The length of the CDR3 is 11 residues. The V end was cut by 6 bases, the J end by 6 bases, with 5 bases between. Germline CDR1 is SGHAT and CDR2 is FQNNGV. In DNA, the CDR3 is TGTGCCAGCAGGTGGCCCGGGGAGCTGTTTTTT. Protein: CASRWPGELFF.

The CDR3 region has the DNA TGTGCCTGTAGGGCAGGGTTGGGGAATCAGCCCCAGCATTTT. Protein product: CACRAGLGNQPQHF. The rearrangement uses TRBV30 and TRBJ1-5; D perhaps matches TRBD1 (5 bases). The V and J ends lost 6 bases and 4 bases respectively, with 16 bases between them. Germline lookup yields CDR1 GTSNPN and CDR2 SVGIG (reference sequence). CDR3 size: 14 residues.

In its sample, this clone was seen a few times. This CDR3 is CASSLYGRGNTIYF. CDR3 coding DNA: TGTGCCAGCAGCTTATATGGTCGGGGAAACACCATATATTTT. The chain couples TRBV7-8 to TRBJ1-3; D is unresolved. The germline V gene encodes CDR1 SGHVS and CDR2 FQNEAQ. The CDR3 totals 14 residues. Trimming left V 2 bases short and J 4 bases short, with 9 bases between.

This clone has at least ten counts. Here the CDR3 DNA reads TGTGCCAGCTCACCCGGGACAGGGACCCTCTTCGAGCAGTACTTC. Its protein is CASSPGTGTLFEQYF. The chain links TRBV18 to TRBJ2-7; 9 bases are a match to TRBD1. The CDR3 runs to 15 residues. The germline V gene encodes CDR1 KGHSH and CDR2 LQKENI. V lost 3 bases to trimming and J lost 6 bases; unmatched junction nucleotides: 9.

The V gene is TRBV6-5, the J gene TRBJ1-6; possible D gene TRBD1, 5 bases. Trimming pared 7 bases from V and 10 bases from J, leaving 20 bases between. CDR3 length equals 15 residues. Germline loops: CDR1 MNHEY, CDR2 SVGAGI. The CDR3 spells CASKRGEGLGSPLHF. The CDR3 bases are TGTGCCAGCAAACGGGGGGAAGGGCTTGGGTCACCCCTCCACTTT.

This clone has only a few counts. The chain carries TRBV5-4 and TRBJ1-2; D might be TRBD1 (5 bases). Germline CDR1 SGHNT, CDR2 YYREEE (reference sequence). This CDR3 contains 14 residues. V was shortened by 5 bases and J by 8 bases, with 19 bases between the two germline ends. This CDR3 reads CASSSDRVSYGYTF. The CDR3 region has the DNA TGTGCCAGCAGTTCCGACAGAGTTTCTTACGGCTACACCTTC.

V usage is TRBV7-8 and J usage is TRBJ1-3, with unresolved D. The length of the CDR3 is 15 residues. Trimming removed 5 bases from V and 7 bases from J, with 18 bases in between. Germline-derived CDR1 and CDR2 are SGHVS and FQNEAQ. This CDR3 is CASSRRAGQLNTIYF. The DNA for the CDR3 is TGTGCCAGCAGCAGGAGGGCGGGCCAGTTGAACACCATATATTTT. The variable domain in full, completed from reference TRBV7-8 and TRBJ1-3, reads GAGVSQSPRYKVAKRGQDVALRCDPISGHVSLFWYQQALGQGPEFLTYFQNEAQLDKSGLPSDRFFAERPEGSVSTLKIQRTQQEDSAVYLCASSRRAGQLNTIYFGEGSWLTVV.

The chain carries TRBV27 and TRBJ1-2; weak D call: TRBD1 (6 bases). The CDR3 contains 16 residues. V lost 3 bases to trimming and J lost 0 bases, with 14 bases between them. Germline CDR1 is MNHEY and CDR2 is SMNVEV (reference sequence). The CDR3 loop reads CASSFRAGDPNYGYTF. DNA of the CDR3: TGTGCCAGCAGTTTTAGGGCAGGGGACCCTAACTATGGCTACACCTTC.

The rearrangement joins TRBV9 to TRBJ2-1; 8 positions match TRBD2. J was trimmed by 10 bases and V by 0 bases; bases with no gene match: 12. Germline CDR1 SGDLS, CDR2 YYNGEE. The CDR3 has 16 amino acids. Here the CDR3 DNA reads TGTGCCAGCAGCGTAGCGCTGGCGGGGGGTATTGGGGAGCAGTTCTTC. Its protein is CASSVALAGGIGEQFF.

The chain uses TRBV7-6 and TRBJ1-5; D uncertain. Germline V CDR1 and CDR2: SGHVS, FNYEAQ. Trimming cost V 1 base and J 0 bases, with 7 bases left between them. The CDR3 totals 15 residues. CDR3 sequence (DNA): TGTGCCAGCAGCTTAGGACAACATAGCAATCAGCCCCAGCATTTT. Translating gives CASSLGQHSNQPQHF.

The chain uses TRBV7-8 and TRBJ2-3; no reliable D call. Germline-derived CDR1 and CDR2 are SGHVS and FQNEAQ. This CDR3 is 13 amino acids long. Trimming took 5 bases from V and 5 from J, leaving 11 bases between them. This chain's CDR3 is CASSTVGGDTQYF. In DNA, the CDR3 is TGTGCCAGCAGCACAGTCGGTGGAGATACGCAGTATTTT.

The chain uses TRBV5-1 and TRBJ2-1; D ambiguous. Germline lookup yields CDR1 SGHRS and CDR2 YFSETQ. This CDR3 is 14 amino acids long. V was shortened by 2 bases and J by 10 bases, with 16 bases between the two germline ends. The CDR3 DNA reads TGCGCCAGCAGCTTCGGGTCTTATACAATGGAGCAGTTCTTC. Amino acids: CASSFGSYTMEQFF. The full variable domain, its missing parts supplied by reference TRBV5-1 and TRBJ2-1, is KAGVTQTPRYLIKTRGQQVTLSCSPISGHRSVSWYQQTPGQGLQFLFEYFSETQRNKGNFPGRFSGRQFSNSRSEMNVSTLELGDSALYLCASSFGSYTMEQFFGPGTRLTVL.

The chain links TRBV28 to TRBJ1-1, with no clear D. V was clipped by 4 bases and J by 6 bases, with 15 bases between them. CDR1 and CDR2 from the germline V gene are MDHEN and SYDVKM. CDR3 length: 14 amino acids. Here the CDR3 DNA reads TGTGCCAGCAGTTCGGTAGGAGGGAAGGCTGAAGCTTTCTTT. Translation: CASSSVGGKAEAFF.

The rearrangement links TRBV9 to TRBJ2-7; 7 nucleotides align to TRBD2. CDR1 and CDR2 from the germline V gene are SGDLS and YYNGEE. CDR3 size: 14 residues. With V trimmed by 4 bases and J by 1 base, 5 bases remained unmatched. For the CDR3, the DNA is TGTGCCAGCAGCACGTCTAGCGGATCCTACGAGCAGTACTTC. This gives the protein CASSTSSGSYEQYF. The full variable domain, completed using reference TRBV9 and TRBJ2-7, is DSGVTQTPKHLITATGQRVTLRCSPRSGDLSVYWYQQSLDQGLQFLIQYYNGEERAKGNILERFSAQQFPDLHSELNLSSLELGDSALYFCASSTSSGSYEQYFGPGTRLTVT.

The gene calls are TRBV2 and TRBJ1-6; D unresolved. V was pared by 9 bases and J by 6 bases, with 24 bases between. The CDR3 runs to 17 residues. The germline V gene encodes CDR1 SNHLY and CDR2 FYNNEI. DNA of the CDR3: TGTGCCAGTTGCGAAATGGCAGGATCTAGCCCTAATTCACCCCTCCACTTT. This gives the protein CASCEMAGSSPNSPLHF.

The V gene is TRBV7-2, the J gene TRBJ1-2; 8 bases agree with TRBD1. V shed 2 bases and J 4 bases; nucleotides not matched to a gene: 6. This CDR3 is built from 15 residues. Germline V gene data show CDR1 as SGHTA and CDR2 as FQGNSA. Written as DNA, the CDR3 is TGTGCCAGCAGCTTAAACACAGGGGGTAGCTATGGCTACACCTTC. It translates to CASSLNTGGSYGYTF.

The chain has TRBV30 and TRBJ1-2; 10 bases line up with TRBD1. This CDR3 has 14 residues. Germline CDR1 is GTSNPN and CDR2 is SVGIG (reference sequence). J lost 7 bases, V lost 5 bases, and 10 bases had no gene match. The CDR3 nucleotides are TGTGCCTGGGTGAAGACAGGGGGCTGGGGTGGCTACACCTTC. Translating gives CAWVKTGGWGGYTF.

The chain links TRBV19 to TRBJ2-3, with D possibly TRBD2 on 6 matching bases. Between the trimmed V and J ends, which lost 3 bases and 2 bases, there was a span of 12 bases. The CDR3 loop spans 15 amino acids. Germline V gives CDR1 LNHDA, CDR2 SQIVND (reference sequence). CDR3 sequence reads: CASSIGRGNTDTQYF. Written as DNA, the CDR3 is TGTGCCAGTAGTATTGGACGGGGGAACACAGATACGCAGTATTTT.

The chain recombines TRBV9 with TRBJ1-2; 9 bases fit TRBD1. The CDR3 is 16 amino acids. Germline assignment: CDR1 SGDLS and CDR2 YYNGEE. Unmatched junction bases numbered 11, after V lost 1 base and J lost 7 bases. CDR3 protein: CASSVLGDRESVGYTF. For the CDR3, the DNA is TGTGCCAGCAGCGTACTTGGGGACAGGGAAAGTGTTGGCTACACCTTC.

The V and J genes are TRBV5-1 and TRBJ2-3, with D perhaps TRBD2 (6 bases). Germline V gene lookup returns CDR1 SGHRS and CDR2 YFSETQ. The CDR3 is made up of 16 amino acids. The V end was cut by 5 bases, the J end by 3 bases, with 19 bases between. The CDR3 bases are TGCGCCAGCAGTAGAAAAGGGGCTAGCGCGACAGATACGCAGTATTTT. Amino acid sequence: CASSRKGASATDTQYF. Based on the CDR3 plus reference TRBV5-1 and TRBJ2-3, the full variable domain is KAGVTQTPRYLIKTRGQQVTLSCSPISGHRSVSWYQQTPGQGLQFLFEYFSETQRNKGNFPGRFSGRQFSNSRSEMNVSTLELGDSALYLCASSRKGASATDTQYFGPGTRLTVL.